A single sample gave rise to the 3 T cell receptor beta chains below, sequenced in a study of low-dose radiotherapy and immunotherapy resistance in tumors (dated by TCRdb to between 2022 and 2023). Sequencing used an Illumina HiSeq 2500. Superscript III and a set of TRAV- and TRBV-specific primers were used to synthesize first-strand cDNA, so that both TCRalpha and TCRbeta chains were covered. TCRs were amplified with Phusion for around 20 PCR cycles using a constant-region primer together with the adapter attached to the V primers. The public reads were quality trimmed at Q25 with fastp and then assembled into clones with MiXCR by TCRdb, keeping productive beta chains. Every CDR3 protein is listed once, alongside the most common genes and DNA of its rows. The sample contains 55,000 to 80,000 distinct CDR3 sequences, more than 20% of them found a single time. Jointly, the top ten make up roughly 6.5% of the sample.

Read against the paper, the sample's time point label means: before trial treatment. The sequenced sample was PBMCs, obtained before treatment. The source is a male donor with rectosigmoid adenocarcinoma.

This clonotype was detected only once. With only one base between it and a far larger clone, this is likely a read error. V and J are TRBV6-2 or TRBV6-3 and TRBJ2-1, with 7 bases matching TRBD1. Germline CDR1 is MNHEY and CDR2 is SVGEGT. J lost 13 bases, V lost 4 bases, and 19 bases had no gene match. This CDR3 region has 16 residues. CDR3 in amino acids: CASSSLAGTVQETQFF. CDR3 nucleotides: TGTGCCAGCAGTTCGCTAGCCGGGACAGTGCAAGAGACCCAGTTCTTC.

Ten or more counts support this clonotype. This chain links TRBV28 with TRBJ2-7; D is unclear. The CDR3 runs to 15 residues. Germline values: CDR1 MDHEN, CDR2 SYDVKM. V shed 5 bases and J shed 3 bases, with 17 bases lying between them. The CDR3 DNA sequence: TGTGCCAGCAGTGCCGGGTACGACTCATTCTACGAGCAGTACTTC. It specifies CASSAGYDSFYEQYF.

This clonotype was counted ten times or more. This rearrangement joins TRBV6-2 or TRBV6-3 to TRBJ2-1, with TRBD2 matching 8 bases. The CDR3 covers 17 residues. The J segment lost 9 bases and the V segment lost 0 bases, leaving 13 bases of the junction unmatched. Germline V gives CDR1 MNHEY, CDR2 SVGEGT. CDR3 in amino acids: CASSYSTGLAGFREQFF. As DNA, the CDR3 is TGTGCCAGCAGTTACTCGACTGGACTAGCTGGTTTTCGTGAGCAGTTCTTC.